One and the same sample provided the 31 T cell receptor beta chains below, sequenced in a study of CD8+ T cells in alopecia areata. Sequencing used cDNA as its template, made by extracting RNA and reverse transcribing it. The table came from immunoSEQ multiplex PCR; TCRdb's copy has only in-frame clones and leaves some out. Of about 180,000 clones listed, 63% were seen once; the top ten hold around 1.8%. Sample: CD4+ T cells sorted from blood, taken at week 0. These receptors were collected from a human donor with alopecia areata.

This chain links TRBV1 with TRBJ1-6; TRBD1, as called in the table, went unchecked against the DNA. TRBV1 is reported as a pseudogene. The CDR3 consists of 15 residues. The CDR3 sequence: CTSSQVGQPGSPLHF. The CDR3 DNA is TGCACCAGCAGCCAAGTTGGACAACCGGGTTCACCCCTCCACTTT.

The genes are TRBV10-3 and TRBJ2-7, with D tentatively TRBD1 (5 bases). The CDR3 contains 12 residues. Germline V lookup: CDR1 ENHRY, CDR2 SYGVKD. Trimming pared 2 bases from V and 6 bases from J, leaving 8 bases between. Here the CDR3 reads CAISETGFEQYF. CDR3 bases: TGTGCCATCAGTGAGACAGGATTCGAGCAGTACTTC.

The rearrangement joins TRBV30 to TRBJ2-4; possibly TRBD1 or TRBD2 for D (5 bases each). Looked up from germline, CDR1 is GTSNPN and CDR2 is SVGIG (reference sequence). The CDR3 has 14 residues. V was pared by 3 bases and J by 11 bases, with 20 bases between. In DNA, the CDR3 is TGTGCCTGGAGCGCGACCGGGACGCCCCGTCTTCAGTACTTC. This gives the protein CAWSATGTPRLQYF.

The V gene is TRBV29-1, the J gene TRBJ1-1; D unclear. CDR1 SQVTM and CDR2 ANQGSEA come from the germline V gene. V lost 7 bases and J lost 8, with 17 bases in between. This CDR3 is built from 12 residues. The CDR3 loop reads CSAGLMAAEAFF. The CDR3 nucleotides are TGCAGCGCCGGCCTCATGGCAGCGGAAGCTTTCTTT. The full variable domain, in which reference TRBV29-1 and TRBJ1-1 provide the parts outside the CDR3, is SAVISQKPSRDICQRGTSLTIQCQVDSQVTMMFWYRQQPGQSLTLIATANQGSEATYESGFVIDKFPISRPNLTFSTLTVSNMSPEDSSIYLCSAGLMAAEAFFGQGTRLTVV.

This clone was found many times. The chain uses TRBV19 and TRBJ1-1; no clear D gene. This CDR3 region has 12 residues. Between the trimmed V and J ends, which lost 5 bases and 1 base, there was a span of 5 bases. Germline lookup yields CDR1 LNHDA and CDR2 SQIVND (reference sequence). The CDR3 region has the DNA TGTGCCAGTAGTTGGTGGAACACTGAAGCTTTCTTT. This translates into CASSWWNTEAFF. The variable domain in full, with the rest retrieved from reference TRBV19 and TRBJ1-1, is DGGITQSPKYLFRKEGQNVTLSCEQNLNHDAMYWYRQDPGQGLRLIYYSQIVNDFQKGDIAEGYSVSREKKESFPLTVTSAQKNPTAFYLCASSWWNTEAFFGQGTRLTVV.

In this sample, this clone turned up a few times. V gene TRBV6-5 combines with J gene TRBJ1-2; weak D call: TRBD1 (5 bases). In germline, CDR1 is MNHEY, CDR2 SVGAGI. The CDR3 loop spans 13 amino acids. Trimming pared 6 bases from V and 5 bases from J, leaving 13 bases between. The CDR3 DNA reads TGTGCCAGCAGGCGAGGGGCATCTTATGGCTACACCTTC. Translation gives CASRRGASYGYTF.

The rearrangement joins TRBV6-5 to TRBJ2-7; TRBD2 might be the D (5 bases). Germline V gene data show CDR1 as MNHEY and CDR2 as SVGAGI. V lost 2 bases, J lost 4 bases, and 6 bases lay in between. This CDR3 has 12 amino acids. The CDR3 DNA sequence: TGTGCCAGCAGTTACACGGGGTACGAGCAGTACTTC. Its translation: CASSYTGYEQYF.

This clone has only one observation. The rearrangement joins TRBV27 to TRBJ2-7; tentatively, D is TRBD1 (5 bases). V shed 7 bases and J shed 0 bases, with 13 bases lying between them. The CDR3 covers 14 residues. Looked up from germline, CDR1 is MNHEY and CDR2 is SMNVEV (reference sequence). CDR3 DNA: TGTGCCAGCATGGAAGGGGCTAGCTCCTACGAGCAGTACTTC. Protein product: CASMEGASSYEQYF.

The chain employs TRBV15 and TRBJ1-1, with a weak D call TRBD1 (6 bases). This CDR3 contains 15 residues. CDR1 is LNHNV, CDR2 YYDKDF, per germline (reference sequence). V gave up 4 bases and J gave up 7 bases, with 19 bases separating them. The CDR3 DNA is TGTGCCACCAGCATTCTTTACGGGGGGCGAGGTGAAGCTTTCTTT. Translation: CATSILYGGRGEAFF. The variable domain in full, with the rest retrieved from reference TRBV15 and TRBJ1-1, is DAMVIQNPRYQVTQFGKPVTLSCSQTLNHNVMYWYQQKSSQAPKLLFHYYDKDFNNEADTPDNFQSRRPNTSFCFLDIRSPGLGDTAMYLCATSILYGGRGEAFFGQGTRLTVV.

V usage is TRBV4-3 and J usage is TRBJ1-4; TRBD1 might be the D (5 bases). This CDR3 has 15 residues. Trimming removed 1 base at V and 6 bases at J, with 12 bases between. The germline gives CDR1 LGHNA, CDR2 YSLEER. For the CDR3, the DNA is TGCGCCAGCAGCCAAGTCCGAGGGGCCCATGAAAAACTGTTTTTT. It translates to CASSQVRGAHEKLFF.

V is TRBV28 and J is TRBJ1-2; the match to TRBD1 covers 9 bases. Trimming removed 6 bases from V and 2 bases from J; junction bases left unmatched: 4. CDR3 length equals 14 residues. From germline, CDR1 is MDHEN and CDR2 SYDVKM. CDR3 sequence reads: CASSVGQGNYGYTF. The CDR3, as DNA: TGTGCCAGCAGCGTCGGACAGGGGAACTATGGCTACACCTTC.

The gene calls are TRBV29-1 and TRBJ2-2; D not certain. The CDR3 totals 11 residues. Trimming pared 4 bases from V and 7 bases from J, leaving 7 bases between. Germline V gene lookup returns CDR1 SQVTM and CDR2 ANQGSEA. CDR3 in amino acids: CSVVRVGELFF. CDR3 sequence (DNA): TGCAGCGTTGTTCGGGTCGGGGAGCTGTTTTTT.

This clone appeared many times. This chain connects TRBV18 to TRBJ1-1; D gene unclear. With 0 bases removed from V and 4 bases from J, the gap between germline ends came to 12 bases. CDR1 and CDR2 from the germline V gene are KGHSH and LQKENI. This CDR3 region has 15 residues. CDR3 nucleotides: TGTGCCAGCTCACCACCGCACGGGGTGGTCACTGAAGCTTTCTTT. Translating gives CASSPPHGVVTEAFF.

This chain connects TRBV7-8 to TRBJ2-7, with 7 bases aligning to TRBD1. With 1 base clipped from V and 3 bases from J, the junction kept 3 bases outside the gene matches. The CDR3 has 14 amino acids. Germline CDR1 is SGHVS and CDR2 is FQNEAQ. The CDR3 bases are TGTGCCAGCAGCTTAGATCCAGGGGGCTACGAGCAGTACTTC. Its protein product is CASSLDPGGYEQYF.

The chain has TRBV29-1 and TRBJ1-1; D possibly corresponds to TRBD1 (6 bases). Trimming took 6 bases from V and 6 from J, leaving 14 bases between them. Germline loops: CDR1 SQVTM, CDR2 ANQGSEA. The length of the CDR3 is 12 residues. The CDR3 sequence: CSVQGFVSEAFF. CDR3 bases: TGCAGCGTACAGGGTTTTGTCTCTGAAGCTTTCTTT.

This chain uses TRBV7-3 with TRBJ1-6, with D perhaps TRBD1 (6 bases). This CDR3 contains 15 residues. In germline, CDR1 is SGHTA, CDR2 FQGTGA. Trimming removed 5 bases from V and 7 bases from J, with 15 bases in between. The CDR3 protein is CASSLGGQSNSPLHF. The CDR3 nucleotides read TGTGCCAGCAGCCTCGGAGGACAGTCCAATTCACCCCTCCACTTT.

The rearrangement joins TRBV30 to TRBJ1-1; D gene uncertain. The CDR3 contains 11 residues. CDR1 and CDR2 (germline): GTSNPN, SVGIG (reference sequence). The germline V and J ends were trimmed by 3 bases and 10 bases, with 12 bases remaining between them. CDR3 coding DNA: TGTGCCTGGAGAGGACCCAATAGAGCTTTCTTT. The encoded protein is CAWRGPNRAFF.

In this sample, this clone turned up a few times. The V and J genes are TRBV19 and TRBJ2-1, with D possibly matching TRBD1 (6 bases). The CDR3 extends over 15 amino acids. Deletions cut 7 bases from V and 5 bases from J, with 18 bases between. CDR1 and CDR2 (germline): LNHDA, SQIVND (reference sequence). CDR3 coding DNA: TGTGCCAGTATGGGACGGACAGTGGATAACAATGAGCAGTTCTTC. This translates into CASMGRTVDNNEQFF. Supplemented by reference TRBV19 and TRBJ2-1, the full variable domain reads DGGITQSPKYLFRKEGQNVTLSCEQNLNHDAMYWYRQDPGQGLRLIYYSQIVNDFQKGDIAEGYSVSREKKESFPLTVTSAQKNPTAFYLCASMGRTVDNNEQFFGPGTRLTVL.

J is TRBJ1-1 and V is TRBV30; no clear D gene. The CDR3 spans 12 residues. Trimming removed 7 bases from V and 1 base from J, with 10 bases in between. The germline V gene has CDR1 GTSNPN and CDR2 SVGIG (reference sequence). CDR3 sequence: CASTHQNTEAFF. Here the CDR3 DNA reads TGTGCCTCCACTCATCAGAACACTGAAGCTTTCTTT.

The rearrangement uses TRBV4-1 and TRBJ1-5, with a possible D match to TRBD1 (5 bases). The CDR3 runs to 15 residues. V was shortened by 4 bases and J by 3 bases, with 13 bases between the two germline ends. Germline V CDR1 and CDR2: MGHRA, YSYEKL. The CDR3 sequence is CASSPGQDTNQPQHF. The CDR3, as DNA: TGCGCCAGCAGCCCCGGGCAGGACACCAATCAGCCCCAGCATTTT.

The J gene is TRBJ1-5, the V gene TRBV18; D is uncertain. CDR1 and CDR2 from the germline V gene are KGHSH and LQKENI. The CDR3 is 13 residues long. The V end was cut by 6 bases, the J end by 4 bases, with 10 bases between. CDR3 protein: CASSFNDNQPQHF. The CDR3 DNA reads as TGTGCCAGCTCCTTCAATGATAATCAGCCCCAGCATTTT.

This clone was picked up one time. This chain links TRBV5-1 with TRBJ1-1, with D possibly being TRBD1 (6 bases). CDR3 length equals 14 residues. V dropped 4 bases and J dropped 3 bases, with 13 bases sitting between them. CDR1 and CDR2 from the germline V gene are SGHRS and YFSETQ. For the CDR3, the DNA is TGCGCCAGCAGCCTGCTTGGGGGCGACACTGAAGCTTTCTTT. It specifies CASSLLGGDTEAFF.

The J gene is TRBJ1-4, the V gene TRBV15; no clear D. The germline V and J ends were trimmed by 0 bases and 3 bases, with 11 bases remaining between them. Germline V gene data show CDR1 as LNHNV and CDR2 as YYDKDF (reference sequence). The CDR3 is 16 residues long. The CDR3 coding sequence is TGTGCCACCAGCAGAGATCGGCGGGCAGCTAATGAAAAACTGTTTTTT. This codes for CATSRDRRAANEKLFF.

V is TRBV30 and J is TRBJ2-7; TRBD2 might be the D (5 bases). The V end was cut by 4 bases, the J end by 1 base, with 14 bases between. Germline values: CDR1 GTSNPN, CDR2 SVGIG (reference sequence). This CDR3 is 14 amino acids long. This CDR3 reads CAWTPRGNSYEQYF. CDR3 nucleotides: TGTGCCTGGACCCCCCGGGGAAATTCCTACGAGCAGTACTTC.

This rearrangement joins TRBV2 to TRBJ2-1; 7 bases agree with TRBD2. The CDR3 has 14 residues. J gave up 3 bases and V 2 bases, and 1 base lay outside the gene matches. From germline, CDR1 is SNHLY and CDR2 FYNNEI. CDR3 bases: TGTGCCAGCAGTGAATGGGGGGGCTACAATGAGCAGTTCTTC. This codes for CASSEWGGYNEQFF. Full variable domain (missing parts from reference TRBV2 and TRBJ2-1): EPEVTQTPSHQVTQMGQEVILRCVPISNHLYFYWYRQILGQKVEFLVSFYNNEISEKSEIFDDQFSVERPDGSNFTLKIRSTKLEDSAMYFCASSEWGGYNEQFFGPGTRLTVL.

In the case of this clone: One end of the junction is discordant with germline, which a read error may explain. The chain joins TRBV4-1 to TRBJ2-7; no firm D call. Germline-derived CDR1 and CDR2 are MGHRA and YSYEKL. The CDR3 runs to 15 residues. CDR3 sequence reads: CASSQGLASSYEQYF. The CDR3 bases are TGCGCCAGCAGTCAAGGGTTGGCTAGCTCCTACGAGCAGTACTTC.

The chain has TRBV29-1 and TRBJ1-4; a possible D gene is TRBD1 (6 bases). The germline V and J ends were trimmed by 6 bases and 8 bases, with 16 bases remaining between them. CDR3 length equals 13 residues. The germline gives CDR1 SQVTM, CDR2 ANQGSEA. CDR3 region: CSVGSGGAEKLFF. DNA for the CDR3: TGCAGCGTCGGGAGTGGGGGCGCGGAAAAACTGTTTTTT.

The chain carries TRBV13 and TRBJ2-7; no firm D call. The CDR3 is made up of 13 amino acids. In germline, CDR1 is PRHDT, CDR2 FYEKMQ (reference sequence). V dropped 5 bases and J dropped 7 bases, with 15 bases sitting between them. CDR3 DNA: TGTGCCAGCAGCATCGGACGGGTGGGGGAGCAGTACTTC. The encoded protein is CASSIGRVGEQYF.

The V and J genes are TRBV27 and TRBJ1-1, with D unresolved. Germline CDR1 and CDR2: MNHEY and SMNVEV (reference sequence). Trimming stripped 3 bases from V and 1 base from J, with 9 bases between. This CDR3 is built from 14 residues. CDR3 in amino acids: CASSFLERNTEAFF. The CDR3 region has the DNA TGTGCCAGCAGTTTCCTGGAACGGAACACTGAAGCTTTCTTT.

V usage is TRBV29-1 and J usage is TRBJ1-2, with D tentatively TRBD1 (6 bases). The CDR3 has 14 amino acids. Trimming took 7 bases from V and 2 from J, leaving 17 bases between them. Per germline, CDR1 SQVTM and CDR2 ANQGSEA. CDR3 in amino acids: CSAHGSQGNYGYTF. The DNA of the CDR3 is TGCAGCGCCCACGGCTCCCAGGGGAACTATGGCTACACCTTC.

This clone was seen a handful of times. V gene TRBV27 combines with J gene TRBJ1-5, with D perhaps matching TRBD1 (5 bases). The CDR3 consists of 14 residues. CDR1 is MNHEY and CDR2 is SMNVEV in the germline V gene (reference sequence). V gave up 3 bases and J gave up 7 bases, with 13 bases separating them. The CDR3 bases are TGTGCCAGCAGTTTTTCCGGGACCCACCAGCCCCAGCATTTT. Translating it yields CASSFSGTHQPQHF.